Below are 9 T cell receptor beta chains sequenced from a single sample in a study of technical replicates of blood from several donors. Data came from immunoSEQ multiplex PCR; TCRdb stores just in-frame clones and leaves some out. The sample has about 76,000 clones, 90% to 95% seen once. The specimen sequenced was T cells isolated from PBMCs. The source of these receptors is a human donor in good health.

This clone was counted a single time. The chain uses TRBV18 and TRBJ1-2, with 7 bases identical to TRBD1. CDR3 length: 15 residues. Germline assignment: CDR1 KGHSH and CDR2 LQKENI. With 6 bases clipped from V and 1 base from J, the junction kept 8 bases outside the gene matches. Here the CDR3 reads CASSPGTAYNYGYTF. CDR3 nucleotide sequence: TGTGCCAGCTCCCCCGGGACAGCTTATAACTATGGCTACACCTTC.

The DNA for the CDR3 is TGTGCCACCAACTTCGACGGGGGTCGAGTCGCTACGCAGTATTTT. It encodes CATNFDGGRVATQYF. This chain connects TRBV10-3 to TRBJ2-3, with D possibly being TRBD2 (6 bases). The CDR3 contains 15 residues. Trimming removed 10 bases from V and 8 bases from J, with 25 bases in between. Germline V gives CDR1 ENHRY, CDR2 SYGVKD.

The CDR3 nucleotides are TGTGCCAGCAGCGACCGGGACAGGAGTGAAAAACTGTTTTTT. This codes for CASSDRDRSEKLFF. The chain recombines TRBV14 with TRBJ1-4; 8 bases map to TRBD1. V shed 5 bases, J shed 7 bases, and the junction held 6 bases outside the gene matches. Per the germline V gene, CDR1 is SGHDN and CDR2 is FVKESK. CDR3 length: 14 residues.

For the CDR3, the DNA is TGTGCCAGCAGTTGGACGGGTAGCGGGAGGGCCTCCTACAATGAGCAGTTCTTC. This codes for CASSWTGSGRASYNEQFF. This chain links TRBV28 with TRBJ2-1; TRBD2 agrees at 11 bases. Trimming at V came to 4 bases and at J to 0 bases, leaving 8 bases not matched to a gene. The length of the CDR3 is 18 residues. Germline CDR1 MDHEN, CDR2 SYDVKM.

The gene calls are TRBV7-9 and TRBJ2-1; 8 bases are a match to TRBD2. Germline CDR1 reads SEHNR; CDR2 reads FQNEAQ (reference sequence). V dropped 6 bases and J dropped 10; count of bases not matched to a gene: 2. CDR3 length equals 11 residues. CDR3 region: CASRAGEEQFF. The CDR3 coding sequence is TGTGCCAGCAGAGCGGGAGAGGAGCAGTTCTTC.

The chain links TRBV9 to TRBJ1-3; no clear D gene. The CDR3 runs to 15 residues. The germline V and J ends were trimmed by 3 bases and 2 bases, with 12 bases remaining between them. CDR1 SGDLS and CDR2 YYNGEE come from the germline V gene. CDR3 DNA sequence: TGTGCCAGCAGCGGTACAGCAAACACTGGAAACACCATATATTTT. Amino acids: CASSGTANTGNTIYF.

Only one count was recorded for this clone. The V call is TRBV5-3, the J call TRBJ2-3, with TRBD2 matching over 12 bases. TRBV5-3 is noted as an ORF with a role that remains uncertain. V trimming: 4 bases; J trimming: 5 bases; junction bases outside the gene matches: 8. CDR3 length: 16 residues. CDR3 nucleotides: TGTGCCAGAAGCGCCTCTAGCGGGAGGGCCGAAGATACGCAGTATTTT. It yields the protein CARSASSGRAEDTQYF.

The chain has TRBV6-6 and TRBJ2-5; TRBD2 is a possible D gene (5 bases). The CDR3 totals 15 residues. The V end lost 2 bases, the J end lost 2 bases, and 12 bases lay between the germline ends. Germline CDR1 reads MNHNY; CDR2 reads SVGAGI (reference sequence). The CDR3 loop is CASSYLGVEQETQYF. CDR3 coding DNA: TGTGCCAGCAGTTACCTGGGAGTAGAACAAGAGACCCAGTACTTC.

The chain links TRBV10-3 to TRBJ2-3; D not certain. Germline V gene data show CDR1 as ENHRY and CDR2 as SYGVKD. Trimming shortened V by 3 bases and J by 4 bases, and 8 bases separated the two germline ends. The CDR3 is 13 residues long. The CDR3 DNA reads as TGTGCCATCAGTGATTTGGCTGCAGATACGCAGTATTTT. This sequence encodes CAISDLAADTQYF.